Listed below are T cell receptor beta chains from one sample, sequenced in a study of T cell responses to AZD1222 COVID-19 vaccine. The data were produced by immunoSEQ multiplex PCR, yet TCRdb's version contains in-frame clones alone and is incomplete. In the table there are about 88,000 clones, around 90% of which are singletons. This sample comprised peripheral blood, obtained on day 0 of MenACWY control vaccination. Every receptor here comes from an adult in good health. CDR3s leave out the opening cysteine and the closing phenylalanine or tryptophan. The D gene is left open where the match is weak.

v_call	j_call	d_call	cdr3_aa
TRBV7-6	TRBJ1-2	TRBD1	ASSPGTGANYGYT
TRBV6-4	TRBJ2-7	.	ASSATGSSYEQY
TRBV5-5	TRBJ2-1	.	ASSVPGLPNEQF
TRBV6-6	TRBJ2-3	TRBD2	ASSGRGGVADTQY
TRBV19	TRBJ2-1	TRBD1	ASSEGAGSYNEQF
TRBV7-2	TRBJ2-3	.	ASSLNGYEDTQY
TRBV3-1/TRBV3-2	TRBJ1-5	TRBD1	ASSQASAGGSNQPQH
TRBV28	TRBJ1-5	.	ASSFEGWGQPQH
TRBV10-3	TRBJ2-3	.	AISGIAGTDTQY
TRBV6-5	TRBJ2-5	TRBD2	ASTREGGLTQY
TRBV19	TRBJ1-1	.	ATTWGGVNTEAF
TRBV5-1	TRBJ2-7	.	ASSLQGSEQY
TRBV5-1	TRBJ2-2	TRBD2	ASSLAGSNTGELF
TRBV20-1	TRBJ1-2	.	SAETGNGYT
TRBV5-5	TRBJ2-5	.	ASSFSGYAQETQY
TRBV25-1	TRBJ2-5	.	ASSEGPPRETQY
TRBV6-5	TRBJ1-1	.	ASPRGDGTEAF
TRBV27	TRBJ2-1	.	ASSYQPHNEQF
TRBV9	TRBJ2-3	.	ASSVGLFGYPGDTQY
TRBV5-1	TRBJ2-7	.	ASSLGPPGATSYEQY
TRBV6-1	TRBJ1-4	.	ASSEGTADEKLF
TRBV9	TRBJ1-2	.	ASSVVSTQGRYGYT
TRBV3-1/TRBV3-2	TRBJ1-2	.	ASSQRRGDGYT
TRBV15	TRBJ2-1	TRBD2	ATSRELAGDYSYNEQF
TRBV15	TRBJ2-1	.	ATSGLSNNEQF
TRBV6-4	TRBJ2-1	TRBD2	ASSELAGYNEQF
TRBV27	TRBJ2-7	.	ASSLALGSGSYEQY
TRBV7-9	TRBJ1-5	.	ASSPDGRNQPQH
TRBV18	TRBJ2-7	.	ASSLSRASYEQY
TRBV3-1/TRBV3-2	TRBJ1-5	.	ASSQEGVGQPQH
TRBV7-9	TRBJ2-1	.	ASIGQGTPGTSYNEQF